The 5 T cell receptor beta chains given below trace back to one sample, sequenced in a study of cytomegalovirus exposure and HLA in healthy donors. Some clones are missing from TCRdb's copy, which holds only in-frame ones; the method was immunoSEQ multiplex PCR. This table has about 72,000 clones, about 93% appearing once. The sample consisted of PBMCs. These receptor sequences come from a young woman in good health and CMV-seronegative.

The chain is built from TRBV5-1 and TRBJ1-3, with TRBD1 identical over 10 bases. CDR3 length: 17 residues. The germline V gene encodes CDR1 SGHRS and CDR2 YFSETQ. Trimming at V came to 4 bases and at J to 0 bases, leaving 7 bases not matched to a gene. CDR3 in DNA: TGCGCCAGCAGCCCGCAAGGACAGGGGGTCTCTGGAAACACCATATATTTT. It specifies CASSPQGQGVSGNTIYF.

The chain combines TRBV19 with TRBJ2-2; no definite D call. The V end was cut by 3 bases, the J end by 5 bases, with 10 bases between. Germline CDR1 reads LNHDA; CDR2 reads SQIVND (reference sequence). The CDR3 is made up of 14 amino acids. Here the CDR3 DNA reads TGTGCCAGTAGTATCAGTACCGGGACCGGGGAGCTGTTTTTT. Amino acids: CASSISTGTGELFF.

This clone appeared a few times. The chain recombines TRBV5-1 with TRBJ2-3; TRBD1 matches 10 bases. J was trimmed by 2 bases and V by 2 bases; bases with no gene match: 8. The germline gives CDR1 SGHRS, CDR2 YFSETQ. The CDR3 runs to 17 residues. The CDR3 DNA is TGCGCCAGCAGCTTAGGGACAGGGGCCCCCTCCACAGATACGCAGTATTTT. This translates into CASSLGTGAPSTDTQYF.

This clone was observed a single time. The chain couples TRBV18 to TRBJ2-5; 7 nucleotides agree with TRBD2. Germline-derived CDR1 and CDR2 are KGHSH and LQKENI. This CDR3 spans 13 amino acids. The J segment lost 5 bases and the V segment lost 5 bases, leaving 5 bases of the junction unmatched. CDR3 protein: CASSIGLGETQYF. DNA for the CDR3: TGTGCCAGCTCAATTGGACTAGGGGAGACCCAGTACTTC.

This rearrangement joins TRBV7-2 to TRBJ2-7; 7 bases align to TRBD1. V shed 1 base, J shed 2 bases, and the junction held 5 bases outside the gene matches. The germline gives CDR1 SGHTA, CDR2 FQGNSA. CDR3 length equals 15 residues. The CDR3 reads CASSLVGGETYEQYF. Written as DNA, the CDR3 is TGTGCCAGCAGCTTAGTAGGGGGCGAAACCTACGAGCAGTACTTC.